A selection of T cell receptor beta chains follows, all from one sample in a study of blood T cell repertoires in COVID-19. The repertoire was sequenced with immunoSEQ multiplex PCR; TCRdb's copy has only in-frame clones and lacks some. There are tens of thousands of clones in the sample; more than 80% occur only once, and under 35% lies in the top ten. The sequenced material came from peripheral blood. These receptors all stem from a man aged 60 to 75 with COVID-19, enrolled during active disease. CDR3s include the opening cysteine and the closing phenylalanine or tryptophan. The D gene is left open where the match is weak. Clone size is not always given. Where it is, it says once, few, many or a class for expanded clones.

j_call: TRBJ1-1; v_call: TRBV9; d_call: NA; clone_size: NA; cdr3_nt: TGTGCCAGCAGCGTAAACAAAGCGGGGGCGGGCACTGAAGCTTTCTTT; cdr3_aa: CASSVNKAGAGTEAFF
j_call: TRBJ1-2; v_call: TRBV5-4; d_call: TRBD1; clone_size: NA; cdr3_nt: TGTGCCAGCAGCTTGGGGGACAGGGACACCTATGGCTACACCTTC; cdr3_aa: CASSLGDRDTYGYTF
j_call: TRBJ2-7; v_call: TRBV4-3; d_call: TRBD2; clone_size: NA; cdr3_nt: TGCGCCAGCAGCCAAACAGTCCCGGGACTAGCGGGTCTCAACGAGCAGTACTTC; cdr3_aa: CASSQTVPGLAGLNEQYF
j_call: TRBJ2-4; v_call: TRBV5-4; d_call: TRBD2; clone_size: once; cdr3_nt: TGTGCCAGCAGCGAGCGGGGTGGGGGGAAAAACATTCAGTACTTC; cdr3_aa: CASSERGGGKNIQYF
j_call: TRBJ1-3; v_call: TRBV6-2/TRBV6-3; d_call: NA; clone_size: NA; cdr3_nt: TGTGCCAGCAGTTACTCGGGAGGCCTGATCTCTGGAAACACCATATATTTT; cdr3_aa: CASSYSGGLISGNTIYF
j_call: TRBJ2-5; v_call: TRBV5-4; d_call: TRBD1; clone_size: NA; cdr3_nt: TGTGCCAGCAGCCCGTCCCAGCGAGGGACAGGATGGGAGACCCAGTACTTC; cdr3_aa: CASSPSQRGTGWETQYF
j_call: TRBJ2-1; v_call: TRBV6-5; d_call: NA; clone_size: NA; cdr3_nt: TGTGCCAGCAGTTACGGCGGTGAGCAGTTCTTC; cdr3_aa: CASSYGGEQFF
j_call: TRBJ2-3; v_call: TRBV18; d_call: NA; clone_size: NA; cdr3_nt: TGTGCCAGCTCGACCCGCGGGGATACGCAGTATTTT; cdr3_aa: CASSTRGDTQYF
j_call: TRBJ1-1; v_call: TRBV7-9; d_call: NA; clone_size: NA; cdr3_nt: TGTGCCAGCAGCCCAATCAGGGGCAACACTGAAGCTTTCTTT; cdr3_aa: CASSPIRGNTEAFF
j_call: TRBJ2-3; v_call: TRBV3-1/TRBV3-2; d_call: NA; clone_size: once; cdr3_nt: TGTGCCAGCAGCCAACCACCAGGGGGCACAGATACGCAGTATTTT; cdr3_aa: CASSQPPGGTDTQYF
j_call: TRBJ2-2; v_call: TRBV7-9; d_call: TRBD1; clone_size: NA; cdr3_nt: TGTGCCAGCAGCTTAGAACGATCCCGGCAGGGGGTAACCGGGGAGCTGTTTTTT; cdr3_aa: CASSLERSRQGVTGELFF
j_call: TRBJ2-2; v_call: TRBV10-3; d_call: TRBD2; clone_size: NA; cdr3_nt: TGTGCCATCAGGGGGACTAGCGGGAGGAACACCGGGGAGCTGTTTTTT; cdr3_aa: CAIRGTSGRNTGELFF
j_call: TRBJ2-2; v_call: TRBV7-9; d_call: NA; clone_size: NA; cdr3_nt: TGTGCCAGCAGCCCCGGGACAACGAACACCGGGGAGCTGTTTTTT; cdr3_aa: CASSPGTTNTGELFF
j_call: TRBJ2-1; v_call: TRBV9; d_call: TRBD1; clone_size: NA; cdr3_nt: TGTGCCAGCAGCGTAGGGCCTGTACAGGGGATCAATGAGCAGTTCTTC; cdr3_aa: CASSVGPVQGINEQFF
j_call: TRBJ1-5; v_call: TRBV29-1; d_call: TRBD1; clone_size: NA; cdr3_nt: TGCAGCGTTGGGGGACAGATAAATCAGCCCCAGCATTTT; cdr3_aa: CSVGGQINQPQHF
j_call: TRBJ2-2; v_call: TRBV9; d_call: TRBD2; clone_size: NA; cdr3_nt: TGTGCCAGCAGCGTATTCGGCGGGGGGGCGACCGGGGAGCTGTTTTTT; cdr3_aa: CASSVFGGGATGELFF
j_call: TRBJ1-3; v_call: TRBV7-2; d_call: TRBD1; clone_size: NA; cdr3_nt: TGTGCCAGCAGCTCTACAGGGGCGTATTGGAACACCATATATTTT; cdr3_aa: CASSSTGAYWNTIYF
j_call: TRBJ2-3; v_call: TRBV7-8; d_call: TRBD1; clone_size: NA; cdr3_nt: TGTGCCAGCAGCCCTGGGACAGGGGCGCAGTATTTT; cdr3_aa: CASSPGTGAQYF
j_call: TRBJ2-5; v_call: TRBV24-1; d_call: TRBD2; clone_size: few; cdr3_nt: TGTGCCACCAGTGACGGCGGGGGGGCCGTGGAGACCCAGTACTTC; cdr3_aa: CATSDGGGAVETQYF
j_call: TRBJ1-1; v_call: TRBV5-1; d_call: TRBD1; clone_size: once; cdr3_nt: TGCGCCAGCAGCTTGGAGGGACAGGGGGTTACTGAAGCTTTCTTT; cdr3_aa: CASSLEGQGVTEAFF
j_call: TRBJ2-1; v_call: TRBV11-3; d_call: NA; clone_size: once; cdr3_nt: TGTGCCAGCAGCTTAGTGTCAGGGAAAGGCCTGAGTGAGCAGTTCTTC; cdr3_aa: CASSLVSGKGLSEQFF
j_call: TRBJ1-2; v_call: TRBV19; d_call: TRBD1; clone_size: NA; cdr3_nt: TGTGCCAGTAATTCGGGACAGGGGGCTGATGGCTACACCTTC; cdr3_aa: CASNSGQGADGYTF
j_call: TRBJ1-3; v_call: TRBV6-6; d_call: NA; clone_size: NA; cdr3_nt: TGTGCCAGCAACTCGGGGGCTGGAAACACCATATATTTT; cdr3_aa: CASNSGAGNTIYF
j_call: TRBJ2-7; v_call: TRBV29-1; d_call: NA; clone_size: NA; cdr3_nt: TGCAGCGTCAGACCTACAGGGATCGACGAGCAGTACTTC; cdr3_aa: CSVRPTGIDEQYF
j_call: TRBJ2-3; v_call: TRBV5-1; d_call: TRBD2; clone_size: NA; cdr3_nt: TGCGCCAGCAGCTTGGGGACTAGCGGGAGGTCCCAGTATTTT; cdr3_aa: CASSLGTSGRSQYF
j_call: TRBJ2-5; v_call: TRBV7-2; d_call: NA; clone_size: NA; cdr3_nt: TGTGCCAGCAGCTTAGTTTCCCAGGGGGAGACCCAGTACTTC; cdr3_aa: CASSLVSQGETQYF
j_call: TRBJ2-7; v_call: TRBV11-2; d_call: TRBD2; clone_size: NA; cdr3_nt: TGTGCCAGCAGCTTAGGACTAGCGCCCTACGAGCAGTACTTC; cdr3_aa: CASSLGLAPYEQYF
j_call: TRBJ2-7; v_call: TRBV4-1; d_call: TRBD2; clone_size: NA; cdr3_nt: TGCGCCAGCAGCCACCAGACTAGCGGGCCCTACGAGCAGTACTTC; cdr3_aa: CASSHQTSGPYEQYF
j_call: TRBJ1-5; v_call: TRBV18; d_call: TRBD1; clone_size: NA; cdr3_nt: TGTGCCAGCTCACCGGACAGGGGAGCACGTCAGCCCCAGCATTTT; cdr3_aa: CASSPDRGARQPQHF
j_call: TRBJ2-5; v_call: TRBV9; d_call: NA; clone_size: NA; cdr3_nt: TGTGCCAGCAGCGTAGAAGGTTCAGGTGTAGAGACCCAGTACTTC; cdr3_aa: CASSVEGSGVETQYF
j_call: TRBJ2-7; v_call: TRBV7-2; d_call: TRBD2; clone_size: NA; cdr3_nt: TGTGCCAGCAGCTTAACTAGCGGGAGTAATTACGAGCAGTACTTC; cdr3_aa: CASSLTSGSNYEQYF
j_call: TRBJ2-2; v_call: TRBV5-1; d_call: NA; clone_size: NA; cdr3_nt: TGCGCCAGCAGCCCGAGAGGGGCGGGGGCGGCCCCCGGGGAGCTGTTTTTT; cdr3_aa: CASSPRGAGAAPGELFF
j_call: TRBJ2-1; v_call: TRBV27; d_call: TRBD1; clone_size: NA; cdr3_nt: TGTGCCAGCAGCAAGACAGGGTCCTACAATGAGCAGTTCTTC; cdr3_aa: CASSKTGSYNEQFF
j_call: TRBJ1-1; v_call: TRBV7-9; d_call: NA; clone_size: once; cdr3_nt: TGTGCCAGCAGCTCCCCTCCGGGTTCCAAAGCTTTCTTT; cdr3_aa: CASSSPPGSKAFF
j_call: TRBJ2-7; v_call: TRBV3-1/TRBV3-2; d_call: NA; clone_size: NA; cdr3_nt: TGTGCCAGCAGCCGACACGGGGGGACAGGCGAGCAGTACTTC; cdr3_aa: CASSRHGGTGEQYF
j_call: TRBJ1-5; v_call: TRBV5-6; d_call: NA; clone_size: NA; cdr3_nt: TGTGCCAGCAGCCCGGGGGGGGGCGACCAGCCCCAGCATTTT; cdr3_aa: CASSPGGGDQPQHF
j_call: TRBJ2-5; v_call: TRBV29-1; d_call: TRBD2; clone_size: NA; cdr3_nt: TGCAGCGGTTGGACTAGCCGAGAGACCCAGTACTTC; cdr3_aa: CSGWTSRETQYF
j_call: TRBJ1-1; v_call: TRBV18; d_call: NA; clone_size: NA; cdr3_nt: TGTGCCAGCTCACCACTTGGCAAGAACACTGAAGCTTTCTTT; cdr3_aa: CASSPLGKNTEAFF
j_call: TRBJ2-7; v_call: TRBV7-2; d_call: TRBD2; clone_size: NA; cdr3_nt: TGTGCCAGCAGCAAGCAGCGGGGGGGCTACGAGCAGTACTTC; cdr3_aa: CASSKQRGGYEQYF
j_call: TRBJ2-7; v_call: TRBV5-1; d_call: NA; clone_size: NA; cdr3_nt: TGCGCCAGCTCAGAGGGGGGGGCCTCCTACGAGCAGTACTTC; cdr3_aa: CASSEGGASYEQYF
j_call: TRBJ2-2; v_call: TRBV7-8; d_call: TRBD1; clone_size: NA; cdr3_nt: TGTGCCAGCAGCCCCCGGGACAGGGATACCGGGGAGCTGTTTTTT; cdr3_aa: CASSPRDRDTGELFF
j_call: TRBJ2-2; v_call: TRBV2; d_call: TRBD1; clone_size: NA; cdr3_nt: TGTGCCAGCAGTGTACAGGGGGCGAACACCGGGGAGCTGTTTTTT; cdr3_aa: CASSVQGANTGELFF
j_call: TRBJ2-1; v_call: TRBV18; d_call: TRBD2; clone_size: NA; cdr3_nt: TGTGCCAGCTCACTAGGACTAGTGAAAGGACCGGCCTACAATGAGCAGTTCTTC; cdr3_aa: CASSLGLVKGPAYNEQFF
j_call: TRBJ1-3; v_call: TRBV6-6; d_call: TRBD1; clone_size: NA; cdr3_nt: TGTGCCAGCAGTTTCCAGGGGGGATCTGGAAACACCATATATTTT; cdr3_aa: CASSFQGGSGNTIYF
j_call: TRBJ1-2; v_call: TRBV6-4; d_call: TRBD1; clone_size: NA; cdr3_nt: TGTGCCAGCAGTGAGGGACCGGGACAGGGGACAAGTGGCTACACCTTC; cdr3_aa: CASSEGPGQGTSGYTF
j_call: TRBJ1-1; v_call: TRBV14; d_call: TRBD1; clone_size: NA; cdr3_nt: TGTGCCAGCAGCCAGGTACCCGGGACAGGGGCTTTCTTT; cdr3_aa: CASSQVPGTGAFF
j_call: TRBJ2-5; v_call: TRBV9; d_call: NA; clone_size: NA; cdr3_nt: TGTGCCAGCAGCGGGTCGAGGACAGCCCTACCTGAGACCCAGTACTTC; cdr3_aa: CASSGSRTALPETQYF
j_call: TRBJ1-4; v_call: TRBV6-1; d_call: TRBD1; clone_size: NA; cdr3_nt: TGTGCCAGCAGTGAAGCGACAGGGGATGGTGAAAAACTGTTTTTT; cdr3_aa: CASSEATGDGEKLFF
j_call: TRBJ1-1; v_call: TRBV19; d_call: NA; clone_size: few; cdr3_nt: TGTGCCAGTAGGACACAGATGAACACTGAAGCTTTCTTT; cdr3_aa: CASRTQMNTEAFF
j_call: TRBJ2-3; v_call: TRBV11-2; d_call: NA; clone_size: NA; cdr3_nt: TGTGCCAGCAGCTTAGACCGTTTAGGGGGACGTAGCGATACGCAGTATTTT; cdr3_aa: CASSLDRLGGRSDTQYF
j_call: TRBJ2-7; v_call: TRBV3-1/TRBV3-2; d_call: NA; clone_size: NA; cdr3_nt: TGTGCCAGCAGCCAAAAGGAGAGGGCGGGATTCGGATTAAAGTGGTCCTACGAGCAGTACTTC; cdr3_aa: CASSQKERAGFGLKWSYEQYF
j_call: TRBJ2-7; v_call: TRBV6-5; d_call: TRBD2; clone_size: few; cdr3_nt: TGTGCCAGCAGTTCGGGCAGCGGGGGGCCAGTCTACGAGCAGTACTTC; cdr3_aa: CASSSGSGGPVYEQYF
j_call: TRBJ1-1; v_call: TRBV2; d_call: NA; clone_size: NA; cdr3_nt: TGTGCCAGCAGACCAGGGCAAAACACTGAAGCTTTCTTT; cdr3_aa: CASRPGQNTEAFF
j_call: TRBJ2-5; v_call: TRBV6-1; d_call: TRBD2; clone_size: NA; cdr3_nt: TGTGCCAGCAGTGAGGTGACTAGCGGGGGCAAAGAGACCCAGTACTTC; cdr3_aa: CASSEVTSGGKETQYF
j_call: TRBJ2-7; v_call: TRBV6-5; d_call: NA; clone_size: NA; cdr3_nt: TGTGCCAGCAGTTACTCGCCCCCAAGCGTCCGTGGCGAGCAGTACTTC; cdr3_aa: CASSYSPPSVRGEQYF
j_call: TRBJ1-1; v_call: TRBV14; d_call: NA; clone_size: NA; cdr3_nt: TGTGCCAGCAGCCAAGGCCGACAGACTGAAGCTTTCTTT; cdr3_aa: CASSQGRQTEAFF
j_call: TRBJ2-7; v_call: TRBV5-6; d_call: NA; clone_size: NA; cdr3_nt: TGTGCCAGCAGCTTGGGGGGGCATACCTACGAGCAGTACTTC; cdr3_aa: CASSLGGHTYEQYF
j_call: TRBJ2-3; v_call: TRBV5-6; d_call: NA; clone_size: NA; cdr3_nt: TGTGCCAGCAGCGGCTGGACTTCGCCGCGCACAGATACGCAGTATTTT; cdr3_aa: CASSGWTSPRTDTQYF